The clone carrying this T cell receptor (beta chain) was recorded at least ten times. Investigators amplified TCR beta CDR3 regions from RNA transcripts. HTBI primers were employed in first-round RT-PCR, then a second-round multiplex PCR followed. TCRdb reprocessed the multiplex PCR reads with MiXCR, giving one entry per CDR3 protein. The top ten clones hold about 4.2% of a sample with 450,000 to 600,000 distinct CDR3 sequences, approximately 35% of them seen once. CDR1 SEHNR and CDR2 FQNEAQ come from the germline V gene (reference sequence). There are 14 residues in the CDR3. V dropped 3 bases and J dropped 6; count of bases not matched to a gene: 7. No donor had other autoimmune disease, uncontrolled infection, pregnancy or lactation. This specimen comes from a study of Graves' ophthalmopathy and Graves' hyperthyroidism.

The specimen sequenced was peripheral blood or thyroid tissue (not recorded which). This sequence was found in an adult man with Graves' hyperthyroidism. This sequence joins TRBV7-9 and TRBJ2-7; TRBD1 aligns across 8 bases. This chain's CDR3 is CASSLDRVAGEQYF. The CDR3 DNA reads TGTGCCAGCAGCTTGGACAGGGTGGCTGGCGAGCAGTACTTC.